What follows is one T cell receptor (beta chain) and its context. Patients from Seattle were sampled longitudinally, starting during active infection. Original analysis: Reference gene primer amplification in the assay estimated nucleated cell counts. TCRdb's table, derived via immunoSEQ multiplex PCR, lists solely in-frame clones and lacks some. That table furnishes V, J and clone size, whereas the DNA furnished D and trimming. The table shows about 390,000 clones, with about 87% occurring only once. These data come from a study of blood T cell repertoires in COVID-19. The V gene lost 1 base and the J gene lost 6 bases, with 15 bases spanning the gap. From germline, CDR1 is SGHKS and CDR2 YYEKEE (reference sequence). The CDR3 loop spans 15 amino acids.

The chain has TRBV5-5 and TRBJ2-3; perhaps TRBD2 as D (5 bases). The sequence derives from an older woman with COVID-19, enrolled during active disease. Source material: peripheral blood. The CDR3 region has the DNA TGTGCCAGCAGCTTGCCCAGCGGCGTTCCCGATACGCAGTATTTT. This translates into CASSLPSGVPDTQYF.